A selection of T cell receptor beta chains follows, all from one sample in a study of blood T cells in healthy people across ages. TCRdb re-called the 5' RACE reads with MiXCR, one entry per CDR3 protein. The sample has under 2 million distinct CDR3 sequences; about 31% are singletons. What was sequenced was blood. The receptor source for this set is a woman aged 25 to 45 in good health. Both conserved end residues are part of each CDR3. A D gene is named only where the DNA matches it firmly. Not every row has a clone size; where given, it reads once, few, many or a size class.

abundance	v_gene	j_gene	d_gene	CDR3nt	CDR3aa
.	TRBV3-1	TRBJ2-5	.	TGTGCCAGCAGCCAAGATCACGGTTTCCAAGAGACCCAGTACTTC	CASSQDHGFQETQYF
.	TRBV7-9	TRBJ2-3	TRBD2	TGTGCCAGCAGCGTCACTAGCGGGGCTAGCACAGATACGCAGTATTTT	CASSVTSGASTDTQYF
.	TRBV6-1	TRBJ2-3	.	TGTGCCAGCAGAAGACCGAGACAGAGCACAGATACGCAGTATTTT	CASRRPRQSTDTQYF
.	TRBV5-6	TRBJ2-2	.	TGTGCCAGCAGCGTACAGGGTTACGACAACACCGGGGAGCTGTTTTTT	CASSVQGYDNTGELFF
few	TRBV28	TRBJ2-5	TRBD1	TGTGCCAGCAGTTTAACGGACAGGTTAGAGACCCAGTACTTC	CASSLTDRLETQYF
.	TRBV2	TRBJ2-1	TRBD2	TGTGCCAGCACCTCTAGCGGAAAGAGCTCCTACAATGAGCAGTTCTTC	CASTSSGKSSYNEQFF
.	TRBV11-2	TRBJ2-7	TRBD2	TGTGCCAGCAGCCCCGACGGGGGGGTATTCTCCTACGAGCAGTACTTC	CASSPDGGVFSYEQYF
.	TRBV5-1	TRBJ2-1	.	TGCGCCAGCAGCCCTCGTAGCGGTTCCTACAATGAGCAGTTCTTC	CASSPRSGSYNEQFF
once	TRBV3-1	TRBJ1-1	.	TGTGCCAGCAGCCAAGATATGGACAGTCACACTGAAGCTTTCTTT	CASSQDMDSHTEAFF
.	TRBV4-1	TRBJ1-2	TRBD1	TGCGCTAGCAGCCAACCGGGACAGTTAATTAAGGACTATGGCTACACCTTC	CASSQPGQLIKDYGYTF
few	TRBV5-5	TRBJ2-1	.	TGTGCCAGCAGCTTGGGGGGCCACGTAGAGCAGTTCTTC	CASSLGGHVEQFF